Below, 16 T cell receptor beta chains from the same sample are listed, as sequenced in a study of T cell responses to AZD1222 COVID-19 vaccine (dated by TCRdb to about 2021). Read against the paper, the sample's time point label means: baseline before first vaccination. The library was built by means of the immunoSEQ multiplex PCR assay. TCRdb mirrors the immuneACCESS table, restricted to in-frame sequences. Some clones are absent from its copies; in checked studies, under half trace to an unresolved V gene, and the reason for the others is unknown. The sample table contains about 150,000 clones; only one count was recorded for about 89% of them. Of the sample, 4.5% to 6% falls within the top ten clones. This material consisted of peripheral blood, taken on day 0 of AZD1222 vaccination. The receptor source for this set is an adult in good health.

CDR3 residues: CASSLGHRDTDSPLHF. The CDR3 nucleotides read TGTGCCAGCAGCTTAGGCCACAGGGATACGGATTCACCCCTCCACTTT. This rearrangement joins TRBV7-9 to TRBJ1-6, with TRBD1 as a possible D gene (6 bases). The CDR3 has 16 amino acids. The germline gives CDR1 SEHNR, CDR2 FQNEAQ (reference sequence). Trimming stripped 1 base from V and 8 bases from J, with 15 bases between.

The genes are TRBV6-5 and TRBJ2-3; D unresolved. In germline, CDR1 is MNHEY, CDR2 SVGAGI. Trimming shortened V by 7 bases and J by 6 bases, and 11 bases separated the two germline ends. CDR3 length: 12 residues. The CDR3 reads CASTTIRDTQYF. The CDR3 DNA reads TGTGCCAGCACTACAATCCGGGATACGCAGTATTTT.

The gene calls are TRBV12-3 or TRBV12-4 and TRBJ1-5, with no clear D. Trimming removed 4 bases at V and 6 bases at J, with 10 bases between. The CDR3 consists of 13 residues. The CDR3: CASSSGWSQPQHF. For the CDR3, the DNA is TGTGCCAGCAGTTCAGGTTGGAGTCAGCCCCAGCATTTT.

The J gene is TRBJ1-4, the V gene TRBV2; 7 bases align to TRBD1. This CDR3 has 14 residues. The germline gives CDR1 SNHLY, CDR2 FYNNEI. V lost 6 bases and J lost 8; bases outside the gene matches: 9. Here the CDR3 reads CASRKGTVYEKLFF. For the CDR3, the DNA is TGTGCCAGCAGAAAAGGGACAGTATACGAAAAACTGTTTTTT.

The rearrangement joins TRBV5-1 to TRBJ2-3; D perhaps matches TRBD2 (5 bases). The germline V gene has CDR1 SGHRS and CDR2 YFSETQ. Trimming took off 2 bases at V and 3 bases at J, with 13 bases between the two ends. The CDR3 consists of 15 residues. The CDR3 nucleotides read TGCGCCAGCAGCTTCAAGCGGCAAGGGACAGATACGCAGTATTTT. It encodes CASSFKRQGTDTQYF.

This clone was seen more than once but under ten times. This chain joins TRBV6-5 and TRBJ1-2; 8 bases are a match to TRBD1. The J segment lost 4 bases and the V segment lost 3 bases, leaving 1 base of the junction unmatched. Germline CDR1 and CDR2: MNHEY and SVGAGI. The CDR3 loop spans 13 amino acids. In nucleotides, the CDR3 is TGTGCCAGCAGTTATACAGGGGGCTATGGCTACACCTTC. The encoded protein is CASSYTGGYGYTF.

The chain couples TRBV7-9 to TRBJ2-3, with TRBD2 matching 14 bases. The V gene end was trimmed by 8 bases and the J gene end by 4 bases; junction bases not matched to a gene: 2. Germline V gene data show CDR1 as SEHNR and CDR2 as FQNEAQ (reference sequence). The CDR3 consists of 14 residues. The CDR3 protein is CASGLAGGADTQYF. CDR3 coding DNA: TGTGCCAGCGGACTAGCGGGAGGAGCAGATACGCAGTATTTT.

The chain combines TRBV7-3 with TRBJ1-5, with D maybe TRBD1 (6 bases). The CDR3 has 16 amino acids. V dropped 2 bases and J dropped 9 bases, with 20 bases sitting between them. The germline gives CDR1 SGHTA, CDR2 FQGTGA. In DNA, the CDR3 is TGTGCCAGCAGCTTACTCGTGAGGACAGCGGTATGGCCCCAGCATTTT. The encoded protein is CASSLLVRTAVWPQHF.

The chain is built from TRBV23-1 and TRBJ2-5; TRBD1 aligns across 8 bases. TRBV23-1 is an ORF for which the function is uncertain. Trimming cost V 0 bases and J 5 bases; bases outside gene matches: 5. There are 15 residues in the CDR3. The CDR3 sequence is CASSQSGTGRETQYF. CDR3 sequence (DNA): TGCGCCAGCAGTCAATCTGGGACAGGTCGGGAGACCCAGTACTTC.

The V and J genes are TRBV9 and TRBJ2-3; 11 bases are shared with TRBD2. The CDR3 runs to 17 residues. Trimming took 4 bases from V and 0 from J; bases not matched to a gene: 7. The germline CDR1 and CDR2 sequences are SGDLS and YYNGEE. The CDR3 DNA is TGTGCCAGCAGCCCCGGACTAGCGGGTTCTAGCACAGATACGCAGTATTTT. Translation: CASSPGLAGSSTDTQYF.

Written as DNA, the CDR3 is TGTGCCTGGAGTAAGGGTTCCTACGAGCAGTACTTC. Its protein product is CAWSKGSYEQYF. The rearrangement uses TRBV30 and TRBJ2-7; D unresolved. Between the trimmed V and J ends, which lost 2 bases and 1 base, there was a span of 6 bases. Germline values: CDR1 GTSNPN, CDR2 SVGIG (reference sequence). This CDR3 has 12 residues.

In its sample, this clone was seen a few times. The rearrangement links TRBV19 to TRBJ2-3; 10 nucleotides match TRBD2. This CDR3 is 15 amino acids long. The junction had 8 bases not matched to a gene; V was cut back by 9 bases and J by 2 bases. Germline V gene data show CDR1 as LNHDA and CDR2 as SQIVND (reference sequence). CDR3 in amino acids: CASRTSGVNTDTQYF. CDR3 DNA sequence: TGTGCCAGCCGCACTAGCGGGGTGAACACAGATACGCAGTATTTT.

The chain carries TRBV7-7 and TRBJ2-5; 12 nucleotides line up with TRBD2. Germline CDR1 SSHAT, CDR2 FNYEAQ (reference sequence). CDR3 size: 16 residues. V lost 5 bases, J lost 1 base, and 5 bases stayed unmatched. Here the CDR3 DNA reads TGTGCCAGCAGCAAGGGACTAGCGGGCGTCCAAGAGACCCAGTACTTC. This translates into CASSKGLAGVQETQYF.

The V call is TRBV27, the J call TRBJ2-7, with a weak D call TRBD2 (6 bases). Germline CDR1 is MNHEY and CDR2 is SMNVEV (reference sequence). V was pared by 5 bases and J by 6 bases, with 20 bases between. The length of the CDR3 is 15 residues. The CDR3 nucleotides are TGTGCCAGCAGTGACCGGGGACTCCCCCGGGGCGAGCAGTACTTC. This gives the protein CASSDRGLPRGEQYF.

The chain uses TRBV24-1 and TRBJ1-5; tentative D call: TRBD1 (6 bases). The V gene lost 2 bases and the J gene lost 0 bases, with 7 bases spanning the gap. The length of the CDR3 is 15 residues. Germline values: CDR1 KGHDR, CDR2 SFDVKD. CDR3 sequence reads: CATSDSGVSNQPQHF. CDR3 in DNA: TGTGCCACCAGTGATTCAGGGGTTAGCAATCAGCCCCAGCATTTT.

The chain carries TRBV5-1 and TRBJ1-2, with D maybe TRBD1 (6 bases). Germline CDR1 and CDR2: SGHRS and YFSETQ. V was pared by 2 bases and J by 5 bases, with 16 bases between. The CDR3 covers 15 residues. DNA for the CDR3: TGCGCCAGCAGCTTCCTTGGGGGCGCTTCATATGGCTACACCTTC. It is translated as CASSFLGGASYGYTF.